This is a list of T cell receptor beta chains from one sample in a study of OX40 agonist ivuxolimab in advanced cancers. The protocol was immunoSEQ multiplex PCR, while the TCRdb copy is restricted to in-frame clones and leaves out a portion. The data hold under 75,000 clones, with nearly 95% observed a single time. Material: CD4+ or CD8+ T cells sorted from blood, obtained in a trial of the OX40 agonist ivuxolimab. All receptors derive from an adult with an advanced solid tumor such as melanoma, head and neck, liver or kidney cancer. Both conserved end residues are part of each CDR3. The order of the fields is V gene, CDR3 length, J gene, D gene, clone size, CDR3 protein, CDR3 DNA. The D gene is left open where the match is weak. Clone size is stated in some rows and not others, as once, few, many or a class when expanded.

TRBV4-2	19	TRBJ2-3	-	-	CASSQRQAGFLYGTDTQYF	TGTGCCAGCAGCCAGAGACAGGCGGGCTTTTTGTATGGCACAGATACGCAGTATTTT
TRBV9	16	TRBJ2-2	-	-	CASSVGGGRDTGELFF	TGTGCCAGCAGCGTAGGTGGGGGTCGTGACACCGGGGAGCTGTTTTTT
TRBV2	15	TRBJ2-5	TRBD1	-	CASSEVGTVGETQYF	TGTGCCAGCAGTGAAGTGGGGACAGTGGGGGAGACCCAGTACTTC
TRBV27	14	TRBJ2-2	-	-	CASSLLQGPGELFF	TGTGCCAGCAGTTTGCTACAGGGACCCGGGGAGCTGTTTTTT
TRBV9	13	TRBJ2-5	-	-	CASSAEGLETQYF	TGTGCCAGCAGCGCGGAGGGCCTGGAGACCCAGTACTTC
TRBV7-9	19	TRBJ2-1	TRBD2	-	CASSLGGLAGDRFLNEQFF	TGTGCCAGCAGCTTAGGGGGACTAGCGGGAGATAGGTTTTTGAATGAGCAGTTCTTC
TRBV4-1	15	TRBJ2-7	TRBD2	-	CASSQPGLAGSEQYF	TGCGCCAGCAGCCAACCGGGACTAGCGGGTTCCGAGCAGTACTTC
TRBV7-9	15	TRBJ2-2	-	once	CASTSPLVNTGELFF	TGTGCCAGCACCTCTCCTTTGGTTAACACCGGGGAGCTGTTTTTT
TRBV28	14	TRBJ2-4	-	-	CASSQQGGENIQYF	TGTGCCAGCAGTCAGCAGGGTGGAGAAAACATTCAGTACTTC
TRBV10-2	15	TRBJ1-2	-	-	CASFGFLGGPDGYTF	TGCGCCAGCTTCGGTTTTCTCGGGGGGCCGGATGGCTACACCTTC
TRBV4-1	14	TRBJ2-1	TRBD2	-	CASSQGEGRNEQFF	TGCGCCAGCAGCCAAGGGGAGGGGAGGAATGAGCAGTTCTTC
TRBV30	15	TRBJ2-5	TRBD1	-	CAWSGGTGGKETQYF	TGTGCCTGGAGTGGGGGAACAGGGGGCAAGGAGACCCAGTACTTC
TRBV25-1	12	TRBJ1-2	-	-	CASSETPDVYTF	TGTGCCAGCAGTGAAACCCCAGACGTCTACACCTTC
TRBV15	15	TRBJ2-2	TRBD1	-	CATSPGQGWAGELFF	TGTGCCACCAGCCCCGGACAGGGGTGGGCCGGGGAGCTGTTTTTT
TRBV7-9	16	TRBJ1-2	TRBD1	-	CASSYPGQGEVYGYTF	TGTGCCAGCAGCTACCCAGGACAGGGGGAAGTATATGGCTACACCTTC
TRBV5-6	11	TRBJ2-5	TRBD1	-	CASSEGQGEYF	TGTGCCAGCAGCGAAGGACAGGGAGAGTACTTC
TRBV19	14	TRBJ1-5	-	-	CASSIWDSNQPQHF	TGTGCCAGTAGTATATGGGATAGCAATCAGCCCCAGCATTTT
TRBV11-2	15	TRBJ2-5	TRBD1	-	CASSSVDRYQETQYF	TGTGCCAGCAGCTCCGTGGACAGGTACCAAGAGACCCAGTACTTC
TRBV11-2	16	TRBJ2-3	TRBD2	-	CASSPGWDYTLDTQYF	TGTGCCAGCAGCCCTGGGTGGGACTACACCTTAGATACGCAGTATTTT
TRBV5-4	14	TRBJ2-1	TRBD1	once	CASSLGTGDNEQFF	TGTGCCAGCAGCTTGGGGACAGGGGACAATGAGCAGTTCTTC
TRBV9	15	TRBJ2-1	TRBD2	-	CASSVGGSGYNEQFF	TGTGCCAGCAGCGTCGGGGGGAGCGGCTACAATGAGCAGTTCTTC
TRBV6-5	13	TRBJ2-7	-	-	CASSEVEGHEQYF	TGTGCCAGCAGCGAGGTAGAGGGCCACGAGCAGTACTTC
TRBV6-5	15	TRBJ1-2	-	-	CASSYLTGPLYGYTF	TGTGCCAGCAGTTACCTCACGGGGCCCTTATATGGCTACACCTTC
TRBV5-1	16	TRBJ2-3	-	-	CASSLELALPRDTQYF	TGCGCCAGCAGCTTGGAGTTGGCTCTTCCTAGAGATACGCAGTATTTT
TRBV27	15	TRBJ2-7	-	-	CASNSQGGDPYEQYF	TGTGCCAGCAACTCACAGGGTGGGGATCCCTACGAGCAGTACTTC
TRBV29-1	11	TRBJ2-5	-	-	CSAGRDKTQYF	TGCAGCGCAGGCAGAGATAAGACCCAGTACTTC
TRBV27	12	TRBJ2-7	TRBD1	-	CASSHGQGEQYF	TGTGCCAGCAGTCACGGACAGGGCGAGCAGTACTTC
TRBV5-4	14	TRBJ2-7	-	-	CASSLTGGKDEQYF	TGTGCCAGCAGCTTGACCGGGGGCAAGGACGAGCAGTACTTC
TRBV9	17	TRBJ2-7	-	-	CASSVGGAGLDTYEQYF	TGTGCCAGCAGCGTAGGGGGTGCGGGTCTGGATACCTACGAGCAGTACTTC
TRBV28	15	TRBJ2-5	-	once	CASSLRDRKQETQYF	TGTGCCAGCAGTTTACGCGACAGAAAGCAAGAGACCCAGTACTTC
TRBV4-2	13	TRBJ1-6	-	-	CASSQDSNSPLHF	TGTGCCAGCAGCCAAGACAGTAATTCACCCCTCCACTTT
TRBV27	11	TRBJ2-7	-	-	CASSPGSEQYF	TGTGCCAGCAGCCCGGGGAGCGAGCAGTACTTC
TRBV19	13	TRBJ2-1	-	once	CASSIAGNYEQFF	TGTGCCAGTAGTATCGCGGGCAACTATGAGCAGTTCTTC
TRBV6-6	16	TRBJ2-1	TRBD2	-	CASSYSGLAINNEQFF	TGTGCCAGCAGTTACTCAGGACTAGCCATAAACAATGAGCAGTTCTTC
TRBV29-1	15	TRBJ2-1	-	-	CSVEDRGGSDNEQFF	TGCAGCGTTGAAGATAGGGGGGGTTCTGACAATGAGCAGTTCTTC
TRBV21-1	18	TRBJ2-6	-	-	CASSKATGKVSGANVLTF	TGTGCCAGCAGCAAAGCCACAGGTAAGGTTTCTGGGGCCAACGTCCTGACTTTC
TRBV27	13	TRBJ1-1	-	-	CASSSKGLTEAFF	TGTGCCAGCAGTTCGAAGGGGTTGACTGAAGCTTTCTTT